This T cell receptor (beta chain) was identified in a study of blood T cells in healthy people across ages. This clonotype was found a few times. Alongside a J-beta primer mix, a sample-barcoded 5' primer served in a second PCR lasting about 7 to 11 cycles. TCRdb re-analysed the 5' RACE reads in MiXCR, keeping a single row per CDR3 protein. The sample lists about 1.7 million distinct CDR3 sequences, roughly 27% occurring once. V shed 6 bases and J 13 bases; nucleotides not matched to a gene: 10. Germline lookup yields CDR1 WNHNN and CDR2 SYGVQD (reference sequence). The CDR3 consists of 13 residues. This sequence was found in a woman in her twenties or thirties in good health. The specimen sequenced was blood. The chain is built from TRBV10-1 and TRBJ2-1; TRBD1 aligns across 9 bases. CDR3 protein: CASRRDEQGAQFF. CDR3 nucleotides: TGCGCCAGCAGAAGGGACGAACAGGGGGCTCAGTTCTTC.